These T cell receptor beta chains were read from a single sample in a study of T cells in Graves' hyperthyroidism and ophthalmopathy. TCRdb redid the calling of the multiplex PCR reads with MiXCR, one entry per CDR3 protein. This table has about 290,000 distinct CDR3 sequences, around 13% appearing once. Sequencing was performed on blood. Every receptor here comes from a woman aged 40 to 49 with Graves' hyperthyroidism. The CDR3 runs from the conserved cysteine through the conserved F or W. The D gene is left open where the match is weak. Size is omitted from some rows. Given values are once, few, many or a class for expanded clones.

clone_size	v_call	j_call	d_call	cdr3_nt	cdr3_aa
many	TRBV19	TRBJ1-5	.	TGTGCCAGTAGTAACCACCCGGGACTGATGAATCAGCCCCAGCATTTT	CASSNHPGLMNQPQHF
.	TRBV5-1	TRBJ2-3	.	TGCGCCAGCAGCTTGGAGACATACACAGATACGCAGTATTTT	CASSLETYTDTQYF
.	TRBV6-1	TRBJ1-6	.	TGTGCCAGCCGCCAGGGGCCGCCTCATTCACCCCTCCACTTT	CASRQGPPHSPLHF
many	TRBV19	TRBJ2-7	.	TGTGCCAGTAGTATCGGCCTCGCGGGGCACTACGAGCAGTACTTC	CASSIGLAGHYEQYF
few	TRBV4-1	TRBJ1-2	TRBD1	TGCGCCAGCAGCCAAGTTAGGGACAGCTATGGCTACACCTTC	CASSQVRDSYGYTF
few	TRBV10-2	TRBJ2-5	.	TGCGCCAGCACCCGCGTAGCGGTTGGGGAGACCCAGTACTTC	CASTRVAVGETQYF
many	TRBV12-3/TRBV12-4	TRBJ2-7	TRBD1	TGTGCCAGCAGCTCTAACAGGGGTGGGAAACCGGGGTCCTACGAGCAGTACTTC	CASSSNRGGKPGSYEQYF
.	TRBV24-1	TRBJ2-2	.	TGTGCCACCAGTGAAAATTTGGGACGGCCAGCTGGGACCGGGGAGCTGTTTTTT	CATSENLGRPAGTGELFF
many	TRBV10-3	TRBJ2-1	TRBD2	TGTGCCATCAGTGAGCAGGGACTAGCGTACAATGAGCAGTTCTTC	CAISEQGLAYNEQFF
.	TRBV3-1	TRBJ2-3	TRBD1	TGTGCCAGCAGCCCGGGGGGACAGGGATCCAATACGCAGTATTTT	CASSPGGQGSNTQYF
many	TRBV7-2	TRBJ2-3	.	TGTGCCAGCAGCTCCCAGGGGACAGATACGCAGTATTTT	CASSSQGTDTQYF
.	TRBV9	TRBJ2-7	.	TGTGCCAGCAGCGTATCCCAGGGTACCCGCGAGCAGTACTTC	CASSVSQGTREQYF